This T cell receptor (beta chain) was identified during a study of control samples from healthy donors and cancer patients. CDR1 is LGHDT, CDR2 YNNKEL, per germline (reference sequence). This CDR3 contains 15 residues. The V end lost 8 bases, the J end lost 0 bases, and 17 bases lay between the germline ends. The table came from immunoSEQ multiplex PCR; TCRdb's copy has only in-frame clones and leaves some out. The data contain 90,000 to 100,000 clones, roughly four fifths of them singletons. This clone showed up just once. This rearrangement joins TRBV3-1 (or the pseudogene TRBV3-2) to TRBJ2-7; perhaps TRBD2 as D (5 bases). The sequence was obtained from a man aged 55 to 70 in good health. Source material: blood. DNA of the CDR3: TGTGCCAGCTCCCGGGATAGGAACCCCTCCTACGAGCAGTACTTC. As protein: CASSRDRNPSYEQYF.